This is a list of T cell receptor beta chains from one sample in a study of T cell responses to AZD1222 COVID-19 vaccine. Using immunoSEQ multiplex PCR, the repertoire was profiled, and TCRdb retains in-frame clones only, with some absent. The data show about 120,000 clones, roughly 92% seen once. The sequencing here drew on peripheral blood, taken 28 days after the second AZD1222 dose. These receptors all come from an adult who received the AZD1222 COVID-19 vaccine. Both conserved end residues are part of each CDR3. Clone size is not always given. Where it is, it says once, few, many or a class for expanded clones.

CASSSGTGVGYTF,13,TRBV18,NA
CASSAGSKNIQYF,13,TRBV2,NA
CASSAGRGRGEAKNIQYF,18,TRBV2,NA
CASRPLASGANVLTF,15,TRBV19,NA
CSVGKGDSNQPQHF,14,TRBV29-1,once
CATSQGRRLLGTELNTGELFF,21,TRBV12-5,NA
CASSLHREGPNLYEQYF,17,TRBV7-8,NA
CASFKGGPLHNEQFF,15,TRBV5-1,NA
CASSKAGWTLREQFF,15,TRBV21-1,NA
CASSEDRSNVLTF,13,TRBV2,NA
CASSHSGLTSDTTEVDEQFF,20,TRBV27,NA
CASSLDLDTQYF,12,TRBV5-1,NA
CASSRTADYGYTF,13,TRBV5-5,once
CASRWLTGELFF,12,TRBV28,NA
CASSVGLAGGFTGATGELFF,20,TRBV9,NA
CASSPTPMATLHF,13,TRBV12-3/TRBV12-4,NA
CASSPGSNEKLFF,13,TRBV5-1,NA
CASCGTQTSGANVLTF,16,TRBV28,NA
CASSEPGGYNEQFF,14,TRBV10-1,once
CASSWDGYYGYTF,13,TRBV28,NA
CASSLAGTGGVYEQYF,16,TRBV5-5,NA
CASSPGGSYNSPLHF,15,TRBV5-1,NA
CASSEFGLTGGPGDTQYF,18,TRBV6-1,NA
CASSLGPSTEAFF,13,TRBV27,NA
CASSFFGVNSYNSPLHF,17,TRBV28,NA
CASRGQGFEAFF,12,TRBV2,NA
CASRTLVRPLHF,12,TRBV28,NA
CASSIRAPYNEQFF,14,TRBV27,NA
CASSLGVAGGIYNEQFF,17,TRBV11-3,NA
CASSLGVGSSSYNEQFF,17,TRBV5-6,NA
CSVVLLANLDEQFF,14,TRBV29-1,NA
CASNRAGSTADTQYF,15,TRBV2,NA
CASSRKSPSYEQYF,14,TRBV6-5,NA
CASSLFQDKDEKLFF,15,TRBV5-1,NA
CASSPRSENEQFF,13,TRBV11-2,many
CASSPSTETQYF,12,TRBV18,once
CASSYYAAPKETQYF,15,TRBV6-5,NA
CASSFSESSYNEQFF,15,TRBV7-9,NA
CASSLGTSPYTQYF,14,TRBV5-4,NA
CASSPDMFNYGYTF,14,TRBV18,NA
CASKRGALHTEAFF,14,TRBV27,NA
CASSLGLAQFF,11,TRBV11-2,NA
CASSRSAASYNEQFF,15,TRBV3-1/TRBV3-2,NA
CASSGRDRVREKLFF,15,TRBV9,NA
CASTWGDGAEKLFF,14,TRBV9,NA
CASSLIQGRQPQHF,14,TRBV2,NA
CASSRWQGRESLSNQPQHF,19,TRBV28,NA
CASSQAYEKLFF,12,TRBV3-1/TRBV3-2,NA
CASSFSGRYYNEQFF,15,TRBV28,NA
CATSDYFVGADTEAFF,16,TRBV24-1,NA
CSGDSKNIQYF,11,TRBV20-1,NA
CASSVMGQGGQETQYF,16,TRBV9,NA